The clone carrying this T cell receptor (beta chain) was detected once. Its antigen remains unidentified. The CDR3 has 13 amino acids. Per the germline V gene, CDR1 is SGHNT and CDR2 is YYREEE (reference sequence). The V end lost 4 bases, the J end lost 6 bases, and 12 bases lay between the germline ends. Documented treatment: oral pan-JAK inhibitor, 5-10 mg twice daily. Peripheral blood samples and lesional scalp punch biopsies were obtained from alopecia areata patients. This sample was included in a study of CD8+ T cells in alopecia areata. Reverse transcribed after extraction, RNA yielded cDNA as the sequencing template. Repertoires were generated with immunoSEQ multiplex PCR, while TCRdb's copy carries only in-frame clones and drops some. In the table there are about 210,000 clones, around 57% of which are singletons. General study results and limits: Sharing of TCR sequences between patients (possibly for HLA-related reasons) was less clear than in mice.

The genes are TRBV5-4 and TRBJ2-3, with D tentatively TRBD1 (5 bases). The sequencing here drew on CD4+ T cells sorted from blood, taken at week 4, from a patient treated with tofacitinib. The sequence was collected from a human donor with alopecia areata. The CDR3 DNA follows: TGTGCCAGCAGCCGACTGGGGCCGGATACGCAGTATTTT. The encoded protein is CASSRLGPDTQYF. Combining the CDR3 with reference TRBV5-4 and TRBJ2-3 gives the whole variable domain ETGVTQSPTHLIKTRGQQVTLRCSSQSGHNTVSWYQQALGQGPQFIFQYYREEENGRGNFPPRFSGLQFPNYSSELNVNALELDDSALYLCASSRLGPDTQYFGPGTRLTVL.